Following are 18 T cell receptor beta chains from one sample sequenced in a study of blood T cell repertoires in COVID-19. Sequenced by immunoSEQ multiplex PCR; TCRdb stores in-frame clones only, minus some. There are about 190,000 clones in the sample; roughly nine tenths occur only once, and 6.5% to 8.5% lies in the top ten. Sequencing was done on a sample of peripheral blood. The origin of the receptors is a man in his forties with acute or convalescent COVID-19.

The rearrangement links TRBV29-1 to TRBJ2-7; 13 bases map to TRBD2. This CDR3 region has 14 residues. Germline-derived CDR1 and CDR2 are SQVTM and ANQGSEA. V was pared by 4 bases and J by 4 bases, with 4 bases of the junction left unmatched. The CDR3 DNA reads TGCAGCGTTGGCCCGACTAGCGGGGGGTACGAGCAGTACTTC. Amino acid sequence: CSVGPTSGGYEQYF.

V usage is TRBV5-1 and J usage is TRBJ2-3; TRBD1 matches at 9 bases. This CDR3 has 16 amino acids. Looked up from germline, CDR1 is SGHRS and CDR2 is YFSETQ. V was pared by 0 bases and J by 6 bases, with 8 bases of the junction left unmatched. CDR3 DNA: TGCGCCAGCAGCTTGGCGGGACAGGGAATATCGGATACGCAGTATTTT. Amino acid sequence: CASSLAGQGISDTQYF.

The J gene is TRBJ2-5, the V gene TRBV19, with TRBD2 as a possible D gene (6 bases). Germline V CDR1 and CDR2: LNHDA, SQIVND (reference sequence). Trimming removed 3 bases at V and 4 bases at J, with 9 bases between. This CDR3 region has 13 residues. DNA of the CDR3: TGTGCCAGTAGTATGTACGGGGGAGAGACCCAGTACTTC. It encodes CASSMYGGETQYF.

V is TRBV2 and J is TRBJ2-5, with 9 positions matching TRBD1. After removal of 6 bases from V and 4 bases from J, the junction contained 6 bases not matched to a gene. The germline V gene encodes CDR1 SNHLY and CDR2 FYNNEI. The CDR3 has 14 residues. The CDR3 coding sequence is TGTGCCAGCAGCTCCACAGGGGGCTCAGAGACCCAGTACTTC. It translates to CASSSTGGSETQYF.

CDR3 region: CATSRDGAQGSEQYF. CDR3 bases: TGTGCCACCAGCAGAGATGGGGCCCAAGGTAGCGAGCAGTACTTC. The chain combines TRBV15 with TRBJ2-7, with TRBD1 as a possible D gene (5 bases). The ends were cut back, 0 bases at V and 6 bases at J, with 15 bases in the middle. This CDR3 contains 15 residues. In germline, CDR1 is LNHNV, CDR2 YYDKDF (reference sequence).

V usage is TRBV5-6 and J usage is TRBJ1-4; unclear D gene. The germline V gene encodes CDR1 SGHDT and CDR2 YYEEEE. The ends were cut back, 0 bases at V and 4 bases at J, with 10 bases in the middle. This CDR3 comprises 15 residues. The CDR3 coding sequence is TGTGCCAGCAGCTTGGCTTTTACCGGTAATGAAAAACTGTTTTTT. Encoded protein: CASSLAFTGNEKLFF.

The rearrangement links TRBV6-2 or TRBV6-3 to TRBJ2-1, with 11 bases aligning to TRBD2. CDR3 length equals 17 residues. With V trimmed by 2 bases and J by 9 bases, 12 bases remained unmatched. The germline CDR1 and CDR2 sequences are MNHEY and SVGEGT. The CDR3 sequence: CASSYEASGGPRVEQFF. As DNA, the CDR3 is TGTGCCAGCAGTTACGAAGCTAGCGGGGGGCCAAGGGTTGAGCAGTTCTTC.

The chain is built from TRBV7-6 and TRBJ2-1; 14 bases are shared with TRBD2. Trimming took 5 bases from V and 6 from J; bases not matched to a gene: 6. CDR3 size: 16 residues. Germline CDR1 reads SGHVS; CDR2 reads FNYEAQ. CDR3 sequence (DNA): TGTGCCAGCAGCCGCCTAGGACTAGCGGGGGGCAATGAGCAGTTCTTC. This encodes CASSRLGLAGGNEQFF.

The chain is built from TRBV28 and TRBJ2-1; 7 nucleotides align to TRBD2. Looked up from germline, CDR1 is MDHEN and CDR2 is SYDVKM. The length of the CDR3 is 14 residues. J was trimmed by 6 bases and V by 8 bases; bases with no gene match: 10. The DNA for the CDR3 is TGTGCCAGCTTCCCCCGGGAGGAGGGCAATGAGCAGTTCTTC. Protein: CASFPREEGNEQFF.

The chain uses TRBV5-8 and TRBJ2-5, with a tentative D call TRBD2 (6 bases). This CDR3 spans 16 amino acids. Germline V CDR1 and CDR2: SGHTS, YDEGEE. The ends were cut back, 2 bases at V and 5 bases at J, with 19 bases in the middle. The CDR3 sequence is CASSLTGGWSEETQYF. DNA for the CDR3: TGTGCCAGCAGCTTAACCGGGGGATGGTCGGAGGAGACCCAGTACTTC.

The chain recombines TRBV2 with TRBJ1-5, with a possible D match to TRBD1 (5 bases). This CDR3 spans 14 amino acids. The germline CDR1 and CDR2 sequences are SNHLY and FYNNEI. Between the trimmed V and J ends, which lost 4 bases and 6 bases, there was a span of 13 bases. This CDR3 is CASSVGRVAQPQHF. The CDR3 coding sequence is TGTGCCAGCAGTGTTGGCAGGGTCGCTCAGCCCCAGCATTTT. The full variable domain, its missing parts supplied by reference TRBV2 and TRBJ1-5, is EPEVTQTPSHQVTQMGQEVILRCVPISNHLYFYWYRQILGQKVEFLVSFYNNEISEKSEIFDDQFSVERPDGSNFTLKIRSTKLEDSAMYFCASSVGRVAQPQHFGDGTRLSIL.

CDR3 nucleotides: TGTGCCAGCAGCGTTAGCGGGGGGGCCACAGATACGCAGTATTTT. It specifies CASSVSGGATDTQYF. The V and J genes are TRBV9 and TRBJ2-3; 11 nucleotides align to TRBD2. Trimming removed 2 bases from V and 2 bases from J; junction bases left unmatched: 1. This CDR3 comprises 15 residues. Germline loops: CDR1 SGDLS, CDR2 YYNGEE.

The V and J genes are TRBV5-6 and TRBJ1-2, with 10 bases fitting TRBD1. CDR1 and CDR2 (germline): SGHDT, YYEEEE. J gave up 2 bases and V 3 bases, and 1 base lay outside the gene matches. This CDR3 is 14 amino acids long. Written as DNA, the CDR3 is TGTGCCAGCAGCTCGGACAGGGGGAACTATGGCTACACCTTC. Encoded protein: CASSSDRGNYGYTF.

The chain recombines TRBV18 with TRBJ2-1, with D maybe TRBD2 (5 bases). CDR3 length: 16 amino acids. Germline V gene data show CDR1 as KGHSH and CDR2 as LQKENI. V dropped 4 bases and J dropped 5 bases, with 18 bases sitting between them. CDR3 loop: CASSLLGVGSHNEQFF. CDR3 nucleotides: TGTGCCAGCTCACTCCTCGGGGTCGGCTCGCACAATGAGCAGTTCTTC.

The chain combines TRBV7-8 with TRBJ2-1, with D possibly matching TRBD2 (6 bases). The germline CDR1 and CDR2 sequences are SGHVS and FQNEAQ. The CDR3 covers 18 residues. The V gene lost 2 bases and the J gene lost 7 bases, with 24 bases spanning the gap. The CDR3: CASSLNSPGVLGPNEQFF. Here the CDR3 DNA reads TGTGCCAGCAGCTTAAACTCCCCGGGGGTTCTGGGGCCTAATGAGCAGTTCTTC.

V usage is TRBV5-1 and J usage is TRBJ2-7; 10 bases match TRBD1. Germline CDR1 and CDR2: SGHRS and YFSETQ. Trimming cost V 6 bases and J 0 bases; bases outside gene matches: 15. This CDR3 has 18 residues. CDR3 in DNA: TGCGCCAGCACAATTTCCGGGACAGGGGTCATCACCTCCTACGAGCAGTACTTC. This codes for CASTISGTGVITSYEQYF.

The rearrangement uses TRBV18 and TRBJ2-7; 10 bases are shared with TRBD2. The junction had 10 bases not matched to a gene; V was cut back by 1 base and J by 4 bases. The CDR3 is 17 residues long. Germline V gives CDR1 KGHSH, CDR2 LQKENI. In DNA form, the CDR3 reads TGTGCCAGCTCACCACTATACCGTGGACTAGCGGCATACGAGCAGTACTTC. It encodes CASSPLYRGLAAYEQYF.

V gene TRBV5-1 combines with J gene TRBJ1-2, with 7 bases that match TRBD1. The V segment lost 9 bases and the J segment 4 bases; nucleotides outside the gene matches: 9. Germline V lookup: CDR1 SGHRS, CDR2 YFSETQ. CDR3 length equals 13 residues. The CDR3: CATPTGTAYGYTF. The CDR3 coding sequence is TGCGCCACTCCGACCGGGACAGCCTATGGCTACACCTTC.